This T cell receptor (beta chain) was captured by sequencing in a study of a mutant IDH1 vaccine in newly diagnosed glioma. Study-level information: Earlier therapy was either radiotherapy, temozolomide, or both, and most got both.

The time point was: baseline, week 1 (first vaccination visit). Treatment specified: pre-vaccination baseline after standard-of-care therapy. Newly diagnosed WHO grade 3 or 4 IDH1-mutant, ATRX-lost astrocytomas were identified in the donors. Germline CDR1 and CDR2: MNHEY and SVGAGI. V was pared by 0 bases and J by 6 bases, with 12 bases between. The CDR3 runs 15 residues. Clones were read by immunoSEQ multiplex PCR, and TCRdb kept only the in-frame ones, dropping some. The data show just under 95,000 clones, 83% seen once. The sequence came from a woman aged 50 to 65 with glioma. The sequenced sample was PBMCs, obtained from a glioma patient treated with radiotherapy, temozolomide or both. The chain couples TRBV6-5 to TRBJ2-4; TRBD2 might be the D (7 bases). The CDR3 nucleotides are TGTGCCAGCAGTTACTCGGGAGGGGGGTTAAACATTCAGTACTTC. This codes for CASSYSGGGLNIQYF.